Listed below are T cell receptor beta chains from one sample, sequenced in a study of T cells in Graves' hyperthyroidism and ophthalmopathy. TCRdb re-derived calls from the multiplex PCR reads in MiXCR, one entry per CDR3 protein. The top ten clones hold 15% of a sample with 600,000 to 750,000 distinct CDR3 sequences, 15% to 20% of them seen once. The specimen sequenced was blood. The receptors were sampled from a man aged 50 to 59 with Graves' hyperthyroidism. Both conserved end residues are part of each CDR3. The D gene is left open where the match is weak. Expanded clones get a size class; other rows say once, few or many, or leave the size out.

V gene: TRBV27
D gene: TRBD1
clone size: few
J gene: TRBJ1-1
CDR3 protein: CASSFGQGVAEAFF
CDR3 DNA: TGTGCCAGCAGTTTCGGACAGGGTGTCGCTGAAGCTTTCTTT

V gene: TRBV20-1
D gene: TRBD1
clone size: -
J gene: TRBJ1-1
CDR3 protein: CSTRGRTGGTEAFF
CDR3 DNA: TGCAGTACTAGAGGTCGGACAGGGGGCACTGAAGCTTTCTTT

V gene: TRBV15
D gene: -
clone size: few
J gene: TRBJ1-2
CDR3 protein: CATSSRAPRGNGYTF
CDR3 DNA: TGTGCCACCAGCAGTAGAGCTCCCAGGGGTAACGGCTACACCTTC

V gene: TRBV6-1
D gene: TRBD1
clone size: -
J gene: TRBJ2-7
CDR3 protein: CASSPLRDRDYEQYF
CDR3 DNA: TGTGCCAGCAGCCCTCTCCGGGACAGGGACTACGAGCAGTACTTC

V gene: TRBV19
D gene: -
clone size: few
J gene: TRBJ2-2
CDR3 protein: CASSMQQISTGELFF
CDR3 DNA: TGTGCCAGTAGTATGCAACAGATTTCCACCGGGGAGCTGTTTTTT

V gene: TRBV6-2/TRBV6-3
D gene: TRBD1
clone size: many
J gene: TRBJ2-7
CDR3 protein: CASRSRDRSYEQYF
CDR3 DNA: TGTGCCAGCAGGTCCCGGGACAGGAGCTACGAGCAGTACTTC

V gene: TRBV5-1
D gene: -
clone size: -
J gene: TRBJ1-2
CDR3 protein: CAGSYRDLEGYTF
CDR3 DNA: TGCGCCGGCAGTTACAGGGATTTGGAAGGCTACACCTTC

V gene: TRBV20-1
D gene: -
clone size: many
J gene: TRBJ2-7
CDR3 protein: CSARERAGLPHEQYF
CDR3 DNA: TGCAGTGCTAGAGAAAGAGCGGGTTTACCCCACGAGCAGTACTTC

V gene: TRBV20-1
D gene: -
clone size: -
J gene: TRBJ1-1
CDR3 protein: CSAREQENTEAFF
CDR3 DNA: TGCAGTGCTAGAGAACAGGAGAACACTGAAGCTTTCTTT

V gene: TRBV29-1
D gene: -
clone size: many
J gene: TRBJ2-1
CDR3 protein: CSAKELRPYNEQFF
CDR3 DNA: TGCAGCGCCAAGGAACTCAGACCTTACAATGAGCAGTTCTTC

V gene: TRBV28
D gene: TRBD2
clone size: many
J gene: TRBJ2-7
CDR3 protein: CASSPGTSGTRSYEQYF
CDR3 DNA: TGTGCCAGCAGTCCCGGGACTAGCGGGACAAGGTCCTACGAGCAGTACTTC

V gene: TRBV6-4
D gene: -
clone size: many
J gene: TRBJ2-2
CDR3 protein: CASSDSTTGELFF
CDR3 DNA: TGTGCCAGCAGTGACTCGACCACCGGGGAGCTGTTTTTT

V gene: TRBV9
D gene: TRBD2
clone size: -
J gene: TRBJ2-5
CDR3 protein: CASSVRSSGTETQYF
CDR3 DNA: TGTGCCAGCAGCGTAAGGTCTAGCGGGACGGAGACCCAGTACTTC

V gene: TRBV18
D gene: -
clone size: many
J gene: TRBJ2-3
CDR3 protein: CASSQPILKVTDTQYF
CDR3 DNA: TGTGCCAGCTCACAACCCATACTGAAAGTCACAGATACGCAGTATTTT

V gene: TRBV25-1
D gene: -
clone size: few
J gene: TRBJ2-1
CDR3 protein: CASSESAASDEQFF
CDR3 DNA: TGTGCCAGCAGTGAATCTGCCGCGAGCGATGAGCAGTTCTTC

V gene: TRBV20-1
D gene: -
clone size: -
J gene: TRBJ1-1
CDR3 protein: CSARDVLSTEAFF
CDR3 DNA: TGCAGTGCTAGAGATGTCCTTTCAACTGAAGCTTTCTTT

V gene: TRBV28
D gene: -
clone size: -
J gene: TRBJ1-1
CDR3 protein: CASSRSPVGGNEAFF
CDR3 DNA: TGTGCCAGCAGTAGAAGCCCCGTAGGTGGTAATGAAGCTTTCTTT

V gene: TRBV4-1
D gene: TRBD1
clone size: -
J gene: TRBJ1-4
CDR3 protein: CASSPPGTDNEKLFF
CDR3 DNA: TGCGCCAGCAGCCCTCCCGGGACAGATAATGAAAAACTGTTTTTT

V gene: TRBV28
D gene: -
clone size: many
J gene: TRBJ2-7
CDR3 protein: CASSYPDEQYF
CDR3 DNA: TGTGCCAGCAGTTATCCGGACGAGCAGTACTTC

V gene: TRBV9
D gene: TRBD2
clone size: -
J gene: TRBJ2-2
CDR3 protein: CASTLGGLAGLTGELFF
CDR3 DNA: TGTGCCAGCACCCTAGGGGGACTAGCGGGACTCACCGGGGAGCTGTTTTTT

V gene: TRBV4-1
D gene: -
clone size: -
J gene: TRBJ2-7
CDR3 protein: CASSVPGTDAGEQYF
CDR3 DNA: TGCGCCAGCAGCGTACCCGGGACCGACGCGGGGGAGCAGTACTTC

V gene: TRBV19
D gene: TRBD1
clone size: few
J gene: TRBJ2-7
CDR3 protein: CASSIFLGTGFNEQYF
CDR3 DNA: TGTGCCAGTAGTATATTTCTGGGGACAGGGTTTAACGAGCAGTACTTC

V gene: TRBV2
D gene: -
clone size: -
J gene: TRBJ2-1
CDR3 protein: CASSEGVGQYYNEQFF
CDR3 DNA: TGTGCCAGCAGTGAAGGGGTGGGGCAGTACTACAATGAGCAGTTCTTC

V gene: TRBV19
D gene: TRBD2
clone size: -
J gene: TRBJ2-1
CDR3 protein: CASSTGTSAYYNEQFF
CDR3 DNA: TGTGCCAGTAGTACCGGGACTAGCGCGTACTACAATGAGCAGTTCTTC

V gene: TRBV5-5
D gene: -
clone size: many
J gene: TRBJ2-1
CDR3 protein: CASSSGELISYNEQFF
CDR3 DNA: TGTGCCAGCAGCTCCGGCGAACTCATCTCCTACAATGAGCAGTTCTTC

V gene: TRBV7-3
D gene: TRBD1
clone size: many
J gene: TRBJ1-2
CDR3 protein: CASSFGQGGYTF
CDR3 DNA: TGTGCCAGCAGCTTCGGACAGGGCGGCTACACCTTC

V gene: TRBV6-2/TRBV6-3
D gene: -
clone size: few
J gene: TRBJ2-7
CDR3 protein: CASSYSILEYYKQYF
CDR3 DNA: TGTGCCAGCAGTTACTCGATACTAGAGTATTACAAGCAGTACTTC

V gene: TRBV7-2
D gene: -
clone size: many
J gene: TRBJ1-1
CDR3 protein: CASSLYWDTEAFF
CDR3 DNA: TGTGCCAGCAGCTTATATTGGGACACTGAAGCTTTCTTT

V gene: TRBV6-1
D gene: -
clone size: many
J gene: TRBJ1-1
CDR3 protein: CASSSQTTGNTEAFF
CDR3 DNA: TGTGCCAGCAGTTCTCAAACTACAGGGAACACTGAAGCTTTCTTT

V gene: TRBV28
D gene: TRBD1
clone size: many
J gene: TRBJ2-4
CDR3 protein: CASSPGQRNIQYF
CDR3 DNA: TGTGCCAGCAGCCCGGGACAGAGAAACATTCAGTACTTC

V gene: TRBV20-1
D gene: -
clone size: few
J gene: TRBJ1-1
CDR3 protein: CSARPEGGFTEAFF
CDR3 DNA: TGCAGTGCTCGTCCCGAGGGGGGCTTCACTGAAGCTTTCTTT

V gene: TRBV18
D gene: -
clone size: many
J gene: TRBJ1-5
CDR3 protein: CASSPPHRAGNQPQHF
CDR3 DNA: TGTGCCAGCTCACCACCTCACAGGGCAGGGAATCAGCCCCAGCATTTT

V gene: TRBV20-1
D gene: -
clone size: few
J gene: TRBJ1-6
CDR3 protein: CSARDPAAPDNSPLHF
CDR3 DNA: TGCAGTGCTAGAGATCCGGCGGCACCGGATAATTCACCCCTCCACTTT

V gene: TRBV27
D gene: -
clone size: few
J gene: TRBJ2-7
CDR3 protein: CASSLQRKHEQYF
CDR3 DNA: TGTGCCAGCAGTCTACAGAGGAAGCACGAGCAGTACTTC

V gene: TRBV19
D gene: -
clone size: -
J gene: TRBJ1-6
CDR3 protein: CASSTGCHF
CDR3 DNA: TGTGCCAGTAGTACTGGGTGCCACTTT

V gene: TRBV6-9
D gene: -
clone size: once
J gene: TRBJ1-2
CDR3 protein: CASSYSNPGETYGYTF
CDR3 DNA: TGTGCCAGCAGTTACTCGAATCCAGGAGAGACCTATGGCTACACCTTC

V gene: TRBV5-1
D gene: -
clone size: -
J gene: TRBJ2-7
CDR3 protein: CASSSDILLSGEQYF
CDR3 DNA: TGCGCCAGCAGCTCAGACATTCTCTTGAGCGGCGAGCAGTACTTC

V gene: TRBV2
D gene: TRBD1
clone size: few
J gene: TRBJ2-1
CDR3 protein: CASSGTGGSYNGQFF
CDR3 DNA: TGTGCCAGCAGTGGAACAGGGGGCTCCTACAATGGGCAGTTCTTC

V gene: TRBV10-3
D gene: -
clone size: few
J gene: TRBJ2-1
CDR3 protein: CAISELQRGNEQFF
CDR3 DNA: TGTGCCATCAGTGAGCTACAGAGGGGCAATGAGCAGTTCTTC

V gene: TRBV12-3/TRBV12-4
D gene: -
clone size: few
J gene: TRBJ1-2
CDR3 protein: CASSFPGTERETYGYTF
CDR3 DNA: TGTGCCAGCAGTTTCCCAGGGACTGAAAGAGAGACCTATGGCTACACCTTC

V gene: TRBV2
D gene: TRBD1
clone size: -
J gene: TRBJ1-5
CDR3 protein: CASSEVGGQGISNQPQHF
CDR3 DNA: TGTGCCAGCAGTGAAGTTGGGGGACAGGGGATTAGCAATCAGCCCCAGCATTTT

V gene: TRBV20-1
D gene: -
clone size: few
J gene: TRBJ2-5
CDR3 protein: CSANGIQETQYF
CDR3 DNA: TGCAGTGCTAACGGAATCCAAGAGACCCAGTACTTC

V gene: TRBV28
D gene: -
clone size: -
J gene: TRBJ2-1
CDR3 protein: CASSGGSGLRGIEQFF
CDR3 DNA: TGTGCCAGCTCAGGGGGTAGCGGGCTAAGGGGGATTGAGCAGTTCTTC

V gene: TRBV27
D gene: -
clone size: many
J gene: TRBJ2-1
CDR3 protein: CASSFGETYNEQFF
CDR3 DNA: TGTGCCAGCAGTTTCGGGGAGACCTACAATGAGCAGTTCTTC

V gene: TRBV12-3/TRBV12-4
D gene: -
clone size: many
J gene: TRBJ2-7
CDR3 protein: CASSARRDFITLQYF
CDR3 DNA: TGTGCCAGCAGTGCCCGCCGGGACTTCATAACCTTGCAGTACTTC

V gene: TRBV5-1
D gene: TRBD1
clone size: many
J gene: TRBJ2-6
CDR3 protein: CASRDRLDSGANVLTF
CDR3 DNA: TGCGCCAGCAGGGACAGGTTAGACTCTGGGGCCAACGTCCTGACTTTC

V gene: TRBV2
D gene: -
clone size: many
J gene: TRBJ2-7
CDR3 protein: CASRPGPGRGEQYF
CDR3 DNA: TGTGCCAGCAGACCGGGCCCCGGTCGAGGCGAGCAGTACTTC